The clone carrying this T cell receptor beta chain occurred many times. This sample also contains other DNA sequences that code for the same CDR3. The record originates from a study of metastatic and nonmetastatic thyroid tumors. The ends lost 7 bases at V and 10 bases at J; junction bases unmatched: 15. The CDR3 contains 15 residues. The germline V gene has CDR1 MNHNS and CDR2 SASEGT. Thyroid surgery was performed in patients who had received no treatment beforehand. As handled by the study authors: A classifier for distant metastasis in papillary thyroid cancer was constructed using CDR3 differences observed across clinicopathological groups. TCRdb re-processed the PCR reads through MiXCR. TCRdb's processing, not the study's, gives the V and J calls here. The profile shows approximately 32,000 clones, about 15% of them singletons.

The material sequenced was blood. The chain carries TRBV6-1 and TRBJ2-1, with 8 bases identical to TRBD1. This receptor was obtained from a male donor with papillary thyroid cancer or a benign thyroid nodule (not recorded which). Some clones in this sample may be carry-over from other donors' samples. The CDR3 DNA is TGTGCCAGCACCCGAGGGGGGACAGGAACGGGCGAGCAGTTCTTC. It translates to CASTRGGTGTGEQFF.